The next 5 T cell receptor beta chains were all read from a single sample in a study of cytomegalovirus exposure and HLA in healthy donors. The PCR contained 60 Vbeta and 13 Jbeta primers. Sequencing was performed with immunoSEQ multiplex PCR; in TCRdb, only in-frame clones are kept and a portion is missing. This sample yields fewer than 250,000 clones, of which roughly 79% are seen a single time; around 1.8% belongs to the top ten. Sequencing was done on a sample of PBMCs. The source is a man aged 18 to 30 in good health and CMV-seronegative.

The chain employs TRBV30 and TRBJ2-7, with a tentative D call TRBD1 (5 bases). The CDR3 runs 15 residues. Trimming cost V 1 base and J 2 bases, with 15 bases left between them. Germline values: CDR1 GTSNPN, CDR2 SVGIG (reference sequence). The CDR3 DNA reads as TGTGCCTGGAGTGCCCAGTCGGACATGACCTACGAGCAGTACTTC. Its translation: CAWSAQSDMTYEQYF.

This rearrangement joins TRBV6-6 to TRBJ1-2; TRBD1 might be the D (5 bases). Trimming took off 5 bases at V and 5 bases at J, with 18 bases between the two ends. The CDR3 contains 15 residues. The germline V gene has CDR1 MNHNY and CDR2 SVGAGI (reference sequence). DNA for the CDR3: TGTGCCAGCAGTACGACCGGGGGGGGGAAGTATGGCTACACCTTC. It encodes CASSTTGGGKYGYTF.

V and J are TRBV29-1 and TRBJ2-1, with TRBD2 matching 7 bases. The junction had 6 bases not matched to a gene; V was cut back by 2 bases and J by 5 bases. The CDR3 consists of 14 residues. Germline CDR1 is SQVTM and CDR2 is ANQGSEA. The CDR3 sequence is CSVERGGSHNEQFF. The CDR3 DNA reads TGCAGCGTTGAACGTGGCGGGAGTCACAATGAGCAGTTCTTC.

The chain uses TRBV28 and TRBJ2-7; 12 bases line up with TRBD2. The V gene end was trimmed by 1 base and the J gene end by 5 bases; junction bases not matched to a gene: 9. CDR1 and CDR2 (germline): MDHEN, SYDVKM. CDR3 length equals 17 residues. CDR3 coding DNA: TGTGCCAGCAGTTTATTGACTAGCGGGAGTTTAGGGGACGAGCAGTACTTC. Translated: CASSLLTSGSLGDEQYF.

The chain couples TRBV5-6 to TRBJ1-3; D not certain. The germline V gene has CDR1 SGHDT and CDR2 YYEEEE. V lost 0 bases and J lost 3, with 4 bases in between. The CDR3 loop spans 13 amino acids. The CDR3 is CASSLVLGNTIYF. The CDR3 nucleotides read TGTGCCAGCAGCTTGGTCCTTGGAAACACCATATATTTT.